The 15 T cell receptor beta chains listed next were all sequenced from one sample in a study of CD8+CD57+ T cells in acquired aplastic anemia. Flow cytometry had shown expanded CD8+CD57+ cells in the patients chosen for sequencing. Using genomic DNA as the template, TCR beta VDJ and CDR3 profiling was carried out. Via MiXCR, TCRdb re-called the reads, giving one row per CDR3 protein. Of 250,000 to 350,000 distinct CDR3 sequences listed, about three fifths were seen once; the top ten hold approximately 1.3%. Sequences were obtained from sorted CD4+, CD8+, or CD8+CD57+ T cells (not recorded which) from PBMCs. These receptors were obtained from a human donor with aplastic anemia.

The chain employs TRBV3-1 and TRBJ2-1; no clear D. Germline V gives CDR1 LGHDT, CDR2 YNNKEL (reference sequence). Between the trimmed V and J ends, which lost 3 bases and 6 bases, there was a span of 9 bases. The CDR3 is 13 residues long. The CDR3 region is CASSHRRANEQFF. In nucleotides, the CDR3 is TGTGCCAGCAGCCATCGACGGGCCAATGAGCAGTTCTTC.

This clonotype was seen at least ten times. The rearrangement uses TRBV3-1 and TRBJ2-1; 13 positions agree with TRBD2. This CDR3 has 14 residues. J was trimmed by 10 bases and V by 4 bases; bases with no gene match: 4. The germline gives CDR1 LGHDT, CDR2 YNNKEL (reference sequence). The CDR3 nucleotides read TGTGCCAGCAGCCGGGGACTAGCGGGACGAGAGCAGTTCTTC. Protein sequence: CASSRGLAGREQFF.

This clonotype was detected many times. The chain uses TRBV11-2 and TRBJ2-5; D ambiguous. This CDR3 has 14 amino acids. The V gene's germline CDR1 is SGHAT and CDR2 FQNNGV. Trimming removed 5 bases at V and 3 bases at J, with 13 bases between. This CDR3 is CASSPTVWEETQYF. In DNA, the CDR3 is TGTGCCAGCAGCCCGACCGTCTGGGAAGAGACCCAGTACTTC. The full variable domain, in which reference TRBV11-2 and TRBJ2-5 provide the parts outside the CDR3, is EAGVAQSPRYKIIEKRQSVAFWCNPISGHATLYWYQQILGQGPKLLIQFQNNGVVDDSQLPKDRFSAERLKGVDSTLKIQPAKLEDSAVYLCASSPTVWEETQYFGPGTRLLVL.

This clonotype was seen once. The chain recombines TRBV19 with TRBJ2-1; 10 nucleotides align to TRBD2. Germline V CDR1 and CDR2: LNHDA, SQIVND (reference sequence). This CDR3 contains 15 residues. V lost 4 bases to trimming and J lost 5 bases; unmatched junction nucleotides: 5. The CDR3 DNA follows: TGTGCCAGTAGTAGGTGGCTAGCGGGAGACAATGAGCAGTTCTTC. Translation: CASSRWLAGDNEQFF.

In its sample, this clonotype was seen a few times. J is TRBJ2-3 and V is TRBV7-6; TRBD1 matches 7 bases. The CDR3 loop spans 16 amino acids. The J segment lost 6 bases and the V segment lost 5 bases, leaving 14 bases of the junction unmatched. CDR1 is SGHVS, CDR2 FNYEAQ, per germline. CDR3 protein: CASSPLGQVSGDTQYF. DNA of the CDR3: TGTGCCAGCAGCCCGCTCGGACAGGTTTCAGGGGATACGCAGTATTTT.

The rearrangement uses TRBV7-9 and TRBJ2-7; perhaps D is TRBD1 or TRBD2 (5 bases each). The CDR3 consists of 12 residues. V lost 4 bases, J lost 6 bases, and 10 bases lay in between. CDR1 and CDR2 from the germline V gene are SEHNR and FQNEAQ (reference sequence). DNA for the CDR3: TGTGCCAGCAGCTCCGCCGGGGCCGAGCAGTACTTC. Translating gives CASSSAGAEQYF.

This clonotype was observed at least ten times. This chain joins TRBV3-1 and TRBJ2-1; TRBD2 agrees at 11 bases. Germline CDR1 and CDR2: LGHDT and YNNKEL (reference sequence). Trimming removed 1 base from V and 8 bases from J; junction bases left unmatched: 4. The CDR3 sequence is 15 residues long. The CDR3 region is CASSQGLAGWDEQFF. For the CDR3, the DNA is TGTGCCAGCAGCCAAGGACTAGCGGGGTGGGATGAGCAGTTCTTC.

CDR3 sequence: CATGDSRDQPQHF. In DNA, the CDR3 is TGTGCCACAGGTGATTCCAGGGATCAGCCCCAGCATTTT. J is TRBJ1-5 and V is TRBV24-1; D is possibly TRBD1 (5 bases). Trimming pared 10 bases from V and 5 bases from J, leaving 14 bases between. Germline CDR1 and CDR2: KGHDR and SFDVKD. The CDR3 length is 13 residues.

This clonotype was counted a few times. The J gene is TRBJ2-3, the V gene TRBV10-3; 9 nucleotides align to TRBD2. CDR3 length: 13 residues. V lost 6 bases to trimming and J lost 3 bases; unmatched junction nucleotides: 1. Germline CDR1 is ENHRY and CDR2 is SYGVKD. CDR3 nucleotide sequence: TGTGCCATCAGGGCGGGGGGGACAGATACGCAGTATTTT. The encoded protein is CAIRAGGTDTQYF.

CDR3 residues: CATLGGGPYGYTF. In DNA form, the CDR3 reads TGTGCCACCCTAGGGGGGGGGCCCTATGGCTACACCTTC. The V gene is TRBV24-1, the J gene TRBJ1-2, with TRBD1 as a possible D gene (6 bases). V was clipped by 9 bases and J by 4 bases, with 14 bases between them. CDR1 is KGHDR, CDR2 SFDVKD, per germline. There are 13 residues in the CDR3.

This rearrangement joins TRBV10-3 to TRBJ2-1; 11 bases line up with TRBD1. Looked up from germline, CDR1 is ENHRY and CDR2 is SYGVKD. The V gene end was trimmed by 8 bases and the J gene end by 8 bases; junction bases not matched to a gene: 11. The CDR3 has 15 amino acids. CDR3 loop: CAIFSGTGGIYEQFF. CDR3 sequence (DNA): TGTGCCATCTTTTCCGGGACAGGGGGAATCTATGAGCAGTTCTTC.

This clonotype was found a few times. The chain recombines TRBV20-1 with TRBJ1-2; D perhaps matches TRBD1 (5 bases). The CDR3 consists of 12 residues. The germline V gene encodes CDR1 DFQATT and CDR2 SNEGSKA (reference sequence). The CDR3 region is CHAGGVNSGYTF. The CDR3 bases are TGCCACGCCGGGGGAGTTAACAGCGGCTACACCTTC.

The chain uses TRBV6-5 and TRBJ1-1; D is unclear. Germline CDR1 reads MNHEY; CDR2 reads SVGAGI. V was clipped by 5 bases and J by 3 bases, with 7 bases between them. This CDR3 spans 12 amino acids. The CDR3 DNA reads as TGTGCCAGCAGTCCTGAGGACACTGAAGCTTTCTTT. Translation gives CASSPEDTEAFF.

The chain has TRBV20-1 and TRBJ1-1; TRBD1 might be the D (5 bases). This CDR3 has 11 amino acids. CDR1 and CDR2 (germline): DFQATT, SNEGSKA (reference sequence). V lost 5 bases to trimming and J lost 8 bases, with 12 bases between them. CDR3 amino acids: CSAEASGEAFF. For the CDR3, the DNA is TGCAGTGCTGAGGCCTCAGGGGAAGCTTTCTTT.

The chain is built from TRBV5-1 and TRBJ1-2; D possibly corresponds to TRBD1 (6 bases). The CDR3 runs 14 residues. CDR1 is SGHRS, CDR2 YFSETQ, per germline. Trimming left V 0 bases short and J 8 bases short, with 14 bases between. This chain's CDR3 is CASSLAGRGGGYTF. The CDR3 coding sequence is TGCGCCAGCAGCTTGGCGGGCAGGGGAGGAGGCTACACCTTC.